This section outlines one TCR beta chain sequence together with its context. MiXCR was used by TCRdb to re-call the PCR reads. The table lists about 27,000 clones, 25% to 30% of them singletons. Nobody among the patients had been given any treatment before thyroid surgery. The junction had 8 bases not matched to a gene; V was cut back by 6 bases and J by 2 bases. There are 14 residues in the CDR3. Looked up from germline, CDR1 is DFQATT and CDR2 is SNEGSKA (reference sequence). This sample is drawn from a study of metastatic and nonmetastatic thyroid tumors. This chain uses TRBV20-1 with TRBJ2-7, with 9 nucleotides matching TRBD2. The clonotype was recovered from a female donor with papillary thyroid cancer or a benign thyroid nodule (not recorded which). Some clones in this sample may be carry-over from other donors' samples. The specimen sequenced was blood. CDR3 sequence: CSATGTSYPYEQYF. CDR3 DNA sequence: TGCAGTGCCACCGGGACTAGCTACCCCTACGAGCAGTACTTC.